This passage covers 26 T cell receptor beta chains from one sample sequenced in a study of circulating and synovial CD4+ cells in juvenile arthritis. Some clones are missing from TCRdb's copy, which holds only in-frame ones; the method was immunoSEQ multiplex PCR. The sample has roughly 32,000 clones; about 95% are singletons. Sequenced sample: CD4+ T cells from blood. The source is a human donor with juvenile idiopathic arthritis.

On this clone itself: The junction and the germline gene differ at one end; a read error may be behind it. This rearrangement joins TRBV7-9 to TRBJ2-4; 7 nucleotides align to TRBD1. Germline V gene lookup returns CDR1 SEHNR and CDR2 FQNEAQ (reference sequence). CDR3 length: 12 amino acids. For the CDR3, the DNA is TGTGCCAGCAGCTTAGGCGGACAGGTCGTCCTCTTC. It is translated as CASSLGGQVVLF.

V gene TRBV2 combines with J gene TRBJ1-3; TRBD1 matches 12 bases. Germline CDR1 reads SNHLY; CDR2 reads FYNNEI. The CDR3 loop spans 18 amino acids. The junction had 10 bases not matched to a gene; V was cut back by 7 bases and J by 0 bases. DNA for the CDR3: TGTGCCAGCAATTACGGGACAGGGGGCTTTGTCTCTGGAAACACCATATATTTT. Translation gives CASNYGTGGFVSGNTIYF.

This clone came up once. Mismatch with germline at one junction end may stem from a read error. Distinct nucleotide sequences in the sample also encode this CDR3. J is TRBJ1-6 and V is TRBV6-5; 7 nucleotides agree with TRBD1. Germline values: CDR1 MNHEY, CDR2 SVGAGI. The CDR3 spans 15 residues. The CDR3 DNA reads TGTGCCAGCAGTTACCGGACAGGCATTAATTCCCCCCTCCACTTT. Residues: CASSYRTGINSPLHF.

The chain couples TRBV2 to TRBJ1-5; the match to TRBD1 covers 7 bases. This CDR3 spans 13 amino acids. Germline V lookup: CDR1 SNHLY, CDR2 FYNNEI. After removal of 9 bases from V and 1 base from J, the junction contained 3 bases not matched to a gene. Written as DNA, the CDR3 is TGTGCCAGTGACAGGGACAGCAATCAGCCCCAGCATTTT. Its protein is CASDRDSNQPQHF.

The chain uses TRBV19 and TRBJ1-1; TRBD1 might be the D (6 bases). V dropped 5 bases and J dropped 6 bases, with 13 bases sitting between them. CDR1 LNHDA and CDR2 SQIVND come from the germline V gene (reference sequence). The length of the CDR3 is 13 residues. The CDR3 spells CASSAGVLAEAFF. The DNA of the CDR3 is TGTGCCAGTAGTGCAGGGGTGTTGGCTGAAGCTTTCTTT.

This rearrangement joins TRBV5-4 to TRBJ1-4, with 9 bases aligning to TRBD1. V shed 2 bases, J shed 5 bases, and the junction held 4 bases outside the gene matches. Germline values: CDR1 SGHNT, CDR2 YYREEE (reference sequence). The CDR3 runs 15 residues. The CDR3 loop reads CASSLATGGNEKLFF. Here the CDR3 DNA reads TGTGCCAGCAGCTTAGCGACAGGGGGGAATGAAAAACTGTTTTTT.

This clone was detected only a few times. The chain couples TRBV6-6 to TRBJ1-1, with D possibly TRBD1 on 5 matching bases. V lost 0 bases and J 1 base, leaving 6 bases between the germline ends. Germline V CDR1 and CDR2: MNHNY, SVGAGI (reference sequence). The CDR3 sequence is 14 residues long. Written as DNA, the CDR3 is TGTGCCAGCAGTTACTCCCAGGGGAACACTGAAGCTTTCTTT. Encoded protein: CASSYSQGNTEAFF.

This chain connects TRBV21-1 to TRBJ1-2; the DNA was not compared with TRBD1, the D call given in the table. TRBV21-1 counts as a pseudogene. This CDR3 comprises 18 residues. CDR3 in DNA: TGTGCCAGCAGCCTAAAGGGGGGACAGGGGGCGGCCTTAGGCGGCTACACCTTC. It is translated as CASSLKGGQGAALGGYTF.

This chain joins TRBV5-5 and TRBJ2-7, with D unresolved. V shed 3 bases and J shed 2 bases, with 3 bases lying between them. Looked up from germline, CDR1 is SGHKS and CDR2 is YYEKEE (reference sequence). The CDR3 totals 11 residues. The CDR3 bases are TGTGCCAGCAGCTCTACCTACGAGCAGTACTTC. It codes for CASSSTYEQYF. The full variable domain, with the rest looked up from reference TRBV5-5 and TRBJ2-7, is DAGVTQSPTHLIKTRGQQVTLRCSPISGHKSVSWYQQVLGQGPQFIFQYYEKEERGRGNFPDRFSARQFPNYSSELNVNALLLGDSALYLCASSSTYEQYFGPGTRLTVT.

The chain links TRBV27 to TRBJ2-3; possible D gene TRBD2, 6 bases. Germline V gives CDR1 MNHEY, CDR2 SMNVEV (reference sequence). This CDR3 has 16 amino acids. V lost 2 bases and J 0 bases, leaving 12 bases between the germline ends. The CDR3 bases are TGTGCCAGCAGTTTACTTGCGGGGACTAGCACAGATACGCAGTATTTT. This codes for CASSLLAGTSTDTQYF.

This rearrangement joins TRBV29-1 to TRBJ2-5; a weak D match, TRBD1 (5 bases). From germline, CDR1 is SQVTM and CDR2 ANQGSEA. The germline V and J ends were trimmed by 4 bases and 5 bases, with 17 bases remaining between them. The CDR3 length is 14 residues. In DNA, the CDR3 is TGCAGCGTTGGGGGCAAACAGGTTTGGGAGACCCAGTACTTC. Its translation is CSVGGKQVWETQYF.

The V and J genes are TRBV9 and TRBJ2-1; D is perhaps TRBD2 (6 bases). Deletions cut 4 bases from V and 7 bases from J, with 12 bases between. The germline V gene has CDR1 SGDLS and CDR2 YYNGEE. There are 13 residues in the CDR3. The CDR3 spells CASSPLAENEQFF. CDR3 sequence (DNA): TGTGCCAGCAGCCCCTTAGCGGAAAATGAGCAGTTCTTC.

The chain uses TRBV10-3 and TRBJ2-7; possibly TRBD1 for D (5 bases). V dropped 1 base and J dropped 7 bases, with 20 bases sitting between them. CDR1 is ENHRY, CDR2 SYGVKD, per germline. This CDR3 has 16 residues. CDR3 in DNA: TGTGCCATCAGTGAGTTGACGGACACCCAAGTATGGGAGCAGTACTTC. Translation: CAISELTDTQVWEQYF.

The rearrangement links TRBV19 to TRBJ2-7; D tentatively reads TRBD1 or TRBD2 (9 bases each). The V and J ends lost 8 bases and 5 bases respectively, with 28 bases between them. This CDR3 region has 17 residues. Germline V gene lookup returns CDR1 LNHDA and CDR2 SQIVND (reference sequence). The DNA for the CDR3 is TGTGCCAGTCGAAGTGGGACAGGGTTGCGCGGGGGGGACGAGCAGTACTTC. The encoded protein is CASRSGTGLRGGDEQYF.

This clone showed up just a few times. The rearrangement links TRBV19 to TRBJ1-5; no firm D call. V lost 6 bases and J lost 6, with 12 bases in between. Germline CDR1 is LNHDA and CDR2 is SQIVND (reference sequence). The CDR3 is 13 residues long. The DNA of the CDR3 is TGTGCCAGTAGCGTTATTGGAGGTCAGCCCCAGCATTTT. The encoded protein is CASSVIGGQPQHF. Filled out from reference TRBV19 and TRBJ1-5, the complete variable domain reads DGGITQSPKYLFRKEGQNVTLSCEQNLNHDAMYWYRQDPGQGLRLIYYSQIVNDFQKGDIAEGYSVSREKKESFPLTVTSAQKNPTAFYLCASSVIGGQPQHFGDGTRLSIL.

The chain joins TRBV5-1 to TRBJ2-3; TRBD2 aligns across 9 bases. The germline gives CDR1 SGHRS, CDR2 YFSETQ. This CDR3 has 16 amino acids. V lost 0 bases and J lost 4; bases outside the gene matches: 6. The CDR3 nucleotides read TGCGCCAGCAGCTTGGGACGAGCGGGAGGTTCAGATACGCAGTATTTT. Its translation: CASSLGRAGGSDTQYF.

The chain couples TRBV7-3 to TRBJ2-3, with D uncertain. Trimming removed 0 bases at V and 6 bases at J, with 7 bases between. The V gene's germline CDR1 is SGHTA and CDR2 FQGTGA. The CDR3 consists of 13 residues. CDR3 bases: TGTGCCAGCAGCTTAACGCGGCTTGATACGCAGTATTTT. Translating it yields CASSLTRLDTQYF.

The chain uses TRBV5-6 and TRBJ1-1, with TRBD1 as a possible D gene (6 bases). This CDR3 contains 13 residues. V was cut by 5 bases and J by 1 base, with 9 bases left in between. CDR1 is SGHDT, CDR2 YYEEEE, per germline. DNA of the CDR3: TGTGCCAGCAGTTCGACAGGGAACACTGAAGCTTTCTTT. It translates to CASSSTGNTEAFF.

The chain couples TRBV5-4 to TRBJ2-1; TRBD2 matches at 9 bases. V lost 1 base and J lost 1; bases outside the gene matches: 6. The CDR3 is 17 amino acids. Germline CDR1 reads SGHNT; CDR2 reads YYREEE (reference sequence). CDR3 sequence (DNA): TGTGCCAGCAGCTTGATTAGCGGGAGCGTTTCCTACAATGAGCAGTTCTTC. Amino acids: CASSLISGSVSYNEQFF.

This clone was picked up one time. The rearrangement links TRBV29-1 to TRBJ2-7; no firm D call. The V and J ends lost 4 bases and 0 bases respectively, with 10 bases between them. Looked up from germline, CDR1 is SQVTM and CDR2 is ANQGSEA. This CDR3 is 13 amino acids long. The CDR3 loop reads CSVGLRSSYEQYF. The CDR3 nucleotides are TGCAGCGTTGGACTGAGGAGCTCCTACGAGCAGTACTTC.

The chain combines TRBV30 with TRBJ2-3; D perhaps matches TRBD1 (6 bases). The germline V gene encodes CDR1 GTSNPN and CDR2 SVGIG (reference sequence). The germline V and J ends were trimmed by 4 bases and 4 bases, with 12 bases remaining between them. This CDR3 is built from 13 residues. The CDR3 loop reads CAWKSKGADTQYF. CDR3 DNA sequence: TGTGCCTGGAAGAGTAAGGGGGCAGATACGCAGTATTTT.

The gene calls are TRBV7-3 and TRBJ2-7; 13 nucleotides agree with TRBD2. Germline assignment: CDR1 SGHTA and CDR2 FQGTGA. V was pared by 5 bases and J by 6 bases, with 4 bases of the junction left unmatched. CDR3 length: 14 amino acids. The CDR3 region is CASSTGTSGAEQYF. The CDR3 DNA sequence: TGTGCCAGCAGCACAGGGACTAGCGGGGCCGAGCAGTACTTC. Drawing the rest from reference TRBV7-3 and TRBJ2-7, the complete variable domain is GAGVSQTPSNKVTEKGKYVELRCDPISGHTALYWYRQSLGQGPEFLIYFQGTGAADDSGLPNDRFFAVRPEGSVSTLKIQRTERGDSAVYLCASSTGTSGAEQYFGPGTRLTVT.

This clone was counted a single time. CDR3 nucleotides: TGTGCCAGCAGTGACAGGGGGTTTCAAGAGACCCAGTACTTC. Protein sequence: CASSDRGFQETQYF. The V gene is TRBV6-1, the J gene TRBJ2-5; 7 bases match TRBD1. Unmatched junction bases numbered 3, after V lost 3 bases and J lost 2 bases. This CDR3 is built from 14 residues. Germline-derived CDR1 and CDR2 are MNHNS and SASEGT.

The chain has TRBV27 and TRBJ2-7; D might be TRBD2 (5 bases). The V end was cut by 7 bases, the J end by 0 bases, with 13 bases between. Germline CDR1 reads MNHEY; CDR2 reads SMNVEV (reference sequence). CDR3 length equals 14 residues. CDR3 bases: TGTGCCAGCAAGTGGTCGGGGAGCTCCTACGAGCAGTACTTC. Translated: CASKWSGSSYEQYF.

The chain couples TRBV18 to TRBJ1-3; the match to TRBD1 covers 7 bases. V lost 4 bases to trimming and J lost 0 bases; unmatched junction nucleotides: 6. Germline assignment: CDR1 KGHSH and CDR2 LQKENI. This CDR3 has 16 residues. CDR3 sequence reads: CASSHDRASSGNTIYF. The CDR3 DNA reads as TGTGCCAGCTCACACGACAGGGCCTCCTCTGGAAACACCATATATTTT.

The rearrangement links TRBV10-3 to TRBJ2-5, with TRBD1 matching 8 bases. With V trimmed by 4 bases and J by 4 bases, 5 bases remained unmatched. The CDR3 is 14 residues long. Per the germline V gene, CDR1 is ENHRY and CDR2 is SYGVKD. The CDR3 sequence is CAISGGQGRETQYF. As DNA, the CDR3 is TGTGCCATCAGTGGAGGACAGGGTAGAGAGACCCAGTACTTC.